Listed below are T cell receptor beta chains from one sample, sequenced in a study of Graves' ophthalmopathy and Graves' hyperthyroidism. TCRdb reanalysed the multiplex PCR reads using MiXCR and keeps one entry per CDR3 protein. The data hold about 480,000 distinct CDR3 sequences, with approximately 15% observed a single time. Source material: blood. These receptors came from a woman under 40 with Graves' ophthalmopathy. The CDR3 runs from the conserved cysteine through the conserved F or W.

J: TRBJ1-2
length: 13
V: TRBV29-1
CDR3: CSVGDAENYGYTF

J: TRBJ2-7
length: 13
V: TRBV5-1
CDR3: CASRRGGYYEQYF

J: TRBJ1-3
length: 17
V: TRBV30
CDR3: CAWSVRSAGPSGNTIYF

J: TRBJ1-3
length: 15
V: TRBV28
CDR3: CASSPPGRQGNTIYF

J: TRBJ2-7
length: 15
V: TRBV7-3
CDR3: CASQPSGRASYEQYF

J: TRBJ2-7
length: 13
V: TRBV28
CDR3: CASLRSGYYEQYF

J: TRBJ1-1
length: 18
V: TRBV6-2/TRBV6-3
CDR3: CASTRPIQGVGLNTEAFF

J: TRBJ1-1
length: 10
V: TRBV6-1
CDR3: CASRHTEAFF

J: TRBJ2-7
length: 15
V: TRBV5-1
CDR3: CASSLGDRDSIEQYF

J: TRBJ1-1
length: 15
V: TRBV2
CDR3: CASSWDRGQGTEAFF

J: TRBJ1-1
length: 14
V: TRBV4-1
CDR3: CASSHLQGNTEAFF

J: TRBJ1-1
length: 13
V: TRBV20-1
CDR3: CSARRGLNTEAFF

J: TRBJ2-5
length: 14
V: TRBV9
CDR3: CASSVSGSYETQYF

J: TRBJ2-5
length: 13
V: TRBV12-3/TRBV12-4
CDR3: CATRGGGQETQYF

J: TRBJ2-7
length: 15
V: TRBV11-2
CDR3: CASSTGDRGGYEQYF

J: TRBJ2-5
length: 15
V: TRBV6-5
CDR3: CASSYTTGLQETQYF

J: TRBJ2-5
length: 15
V: TRBV11-2
CDR3: CASSLELAFGETQYF

J: TRBJ1-5
length: 15
V: TRBV19
CDR3: CAGSIEGGGNQPQHF

J: TRBJ2-7
length: 13
V: TRBV20-1
CDR3: CSANPTGGYEQYF

J: TRBJ2-5
length: 13
V: TRBV10-1
CDR3: CASSDNRGETQYF

J: TRBJ2-7
length: 15
V: TRBV5-1
CDR3: CASSYRTGASYEQYF

J: TRBJ2-7
length: 16
V: TRBV6-2/TRBV6-3
CDR3: CASSYSSAGPIYEQYF

J: TRBJ1-5
length: 16
V: TRBV11-2
CDR3: CASSPTGFRSNQPQHF

J: TRBJ1-6
length: 14
V: TRBV11-2
CDR3: CASSLVPIDSPLHF

J: TRBJ2-7
length: 10
V: TRBV2
CDR3: CATRGLEQYF

J: TRBJ1-1
length: 15
V: TRBV7-9
CDR3: CASSHLGSGGTGAFF

J: TRBJ1-5
length: 16
V: TRBV6-1
CDR3: CASSVLQGSPREPQHF

J: TRBJ2-5
length: 13
V: TRBV2
CDR3: CASRRDRRETQYF

J: TRBJ2-7
length: 16
V: TRBV15
CDR3: CATSRPRDRALYEQYF

J: TRBJ2-7
length: 15
V: TRBV12-3/TRBV12-4
CDR3: CASSNNRGSPYEQYF

J: TRBJ2-7
length: 13
V: TRBV11-2
CDR3: CASSFSRYYEQYF

J: TRBJ1-6
length: 13
V: TRBV5-1
CDR3: CASSQVPGSPLHF

J: TRBJ1-5
length: 17
V: TRBV2
CDR3: CASLQGQGGGGNQPQHF

J: TRBJ2-2
length: 15
V: TRBV28
CDR3: CASRPDRVDTGELFF

J: TRBJ1-5
length: 15
V: TRBV2
CDR3: CASSSGQGPNQPQHF

J: TRBJ1-5
length: 14
V: TRBV12-3/TRBV12-4
CDR3: CASSPTDPNQPQHF

J: TRBJ1-1
length: 11
V: TRBV19
CDR3: CAITRGTEAFF

J: TRBJ2-7
length: 14
V: TRBV6-1
CDR3: CASSQPDKGREQYF

J: TRBJ2-5
length: 16
V: TRBV7-9
CDR3: CASSRLAGPYQETQYF

J: TRBJ2-7
length: 15
V: TRBV20-1
CDR3: CSASESARLRGEQYF

J: TRBJ1-2
length: 12
V: TRBV29-1
CDR3: CSVVDSGYGYTF

J: TRBJ1-5
length: 17
V: TRBV28
CDR3: CASSEIRQTYSNQPQHF

J: TRBJ1-5
length: 15
V: TRBV3-1
CDR3: CASSQDEGSNQPQHF

J: TRBJ1-2
length: 12
V: TRBV19
CDR3: CASSLTTSGYTF

J: TRBJ1-5
length: 15
V: TRBV5-1
CDR3: CASSPLGGDNQPQHF

J: TRBJ2-5
length: 14
V: TRBV5-1
CDR3: CASSSRPSEETQYF

J: TRBJ1-2
length: 11
V: TRBV2
CDR3: CARRDRPAGTF

J: TRBJ2-6
length: 16
V: TRBV27
CDR3: CASRPRGGRGANVLTF

J: TRBJ2-5
length: 16
V: TRBV6-5
CDR3: CASSYVGRGGQETQYF

J: TRBJ1-3
length: 14
V: TRBV30
CDR3: CAWATVSSGNTIYF